This T cell receptor beta chain was observed in a study of cytomegalovirus exposure and HLA in healthy donors. The PCR contained 60 Vbeta and 13 Jbeta primers. Some clones are missing from TCRdb's copy, which holds only in-frame ones; the method was immunoSEQ multiplex PCR. This sample's clone table lists 100,000 to 150,000 clones. The CDR3 spans 11 residues. Trimming took off 1 base at V and 6 bases at J, with 4 bases between the two ends. Germline CDR1 and CDR2: SGHDN and FVKESK. The sequenced sample was PBMCs. The TCR comes from a woman aged 40 to 50 in good health and CMV-seropositive. J is TRBJ2-7 and V is TRBV14, with D uncertain. CDR3 amino acids: CASSQGLEQYF. CDR3 sequence (DNA): TGTGCCAGCAGCCAAGGACTCGAGCAGTACTTC.